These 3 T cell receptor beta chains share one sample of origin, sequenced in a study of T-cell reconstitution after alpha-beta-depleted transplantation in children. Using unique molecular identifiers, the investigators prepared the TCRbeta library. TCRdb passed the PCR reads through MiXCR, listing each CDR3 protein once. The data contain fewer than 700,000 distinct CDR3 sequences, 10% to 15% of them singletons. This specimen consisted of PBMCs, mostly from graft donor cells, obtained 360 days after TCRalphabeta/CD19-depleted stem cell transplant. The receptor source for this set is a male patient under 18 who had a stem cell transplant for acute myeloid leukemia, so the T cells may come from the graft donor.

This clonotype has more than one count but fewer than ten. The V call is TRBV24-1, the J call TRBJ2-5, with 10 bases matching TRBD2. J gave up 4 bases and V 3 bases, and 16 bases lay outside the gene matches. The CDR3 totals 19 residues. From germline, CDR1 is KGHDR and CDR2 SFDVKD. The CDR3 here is CATSDTRSLAGEGRETQYF. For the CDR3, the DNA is TGTGCCACCAGTGATACCCGGAGTCTAGCGGGAGAAGGTCGAGAGACCCAGTACTTC.

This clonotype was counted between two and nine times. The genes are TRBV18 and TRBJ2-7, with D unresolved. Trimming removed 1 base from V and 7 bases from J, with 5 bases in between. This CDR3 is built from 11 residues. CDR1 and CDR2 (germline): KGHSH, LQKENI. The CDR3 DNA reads TGTGCCAGCTCACCACAGACAGAGCAGTACTTC. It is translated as CASSPQTEQYF.

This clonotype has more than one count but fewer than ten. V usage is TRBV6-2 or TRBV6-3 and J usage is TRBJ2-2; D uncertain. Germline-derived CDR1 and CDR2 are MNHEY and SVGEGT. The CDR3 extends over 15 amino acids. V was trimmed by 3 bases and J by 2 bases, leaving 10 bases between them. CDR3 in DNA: TGTGCCAGCAGTTATCGTGGGTCAAACACCGGGGAGCTGTTTTTT. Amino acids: CASSYRGSNTGELFF.